Detailed here is one T cell receptor beta chain. This sample includes further DNA sequences coding for the same CDR3. This entry comes from a study of cytomegalovirus exposure and HLA in healthy donors. The CDR3 contains 13 residues. With 0 bases removed from V and 4 bases from J, the gap between germline ends came to 7 bases. CDR1 and CDR2 from the germline V gene are SGDLS and YYNGEE. It was with 60 Vbeta and 13 Jbeta primers that the PCR ran. Per the authors' pipeline: Unique TCR beta chains numbered roughly 83 million in a later analysis, with around 10 million shared. TCRdb keeps only in-frame clones here, not all; method: immunoSEQ multiplex PCR. For V, J and clone size, that table is used; D and trimming come from the DNA. The sample carries 150,000 to 200,000 clones, around 76% recorded once.

The rearrangement uses TRBV9 and TRBJ1-1; D unclear. Source material: PBMCs. This clonotype was obtained from a woman aged 40 to 50 in good health and CMV-seronegative. The CDR3 reads CASSVGGSTEAFF. CDR3 nucleotide sequence: TGTGCCAGCAGCGTAGGCGGTAGCACTGAAGCTTTCTTT.